This T cell receptor beta chain was profiled in a study of CXCR3-negative and CXCR3-positive naive CD8 T cells. Whole-study context: Approximately 130 million TRB reads were obtained in total, which works out to about 1.5 +/- 0.3 million per library. Study findings and constraints: PBMCs showed partially decreased CXCR3 expression after cryopreservation, and most assays used fresh PBMCs.

5' RACE with UMI labels generated the TRB cDNA libraries. TCRdb reprocessed the 5' RACE reads; each CDR3 protein has one entry and no DNA is given. This sample contains 55,000 to 70,000 distinct CDR3 sequences. A word on this clonotype: Its antigen is unidentified.

Input material: memory CD8+ T cells from blood. This clonotype was sampled from a human donor in good health. Some clones in this sample may be carry-over from other donors' samples.

CDR3 amino acids: CASSPADGYTEAFF. This sequence joins TRBV18 and TRBJ1-1. Germline lookup yields CDR1 KGHSH and CDR2 LQKENI. This CDR3 is 14 amino acids long. Combining the CDR3 with reference TRBV18 and TRBJ1-1 gives the whole variable domain NAGVMQNPRHLVRRRGQEARLRCSPMKGHSHVYWYRQLPEEGLKFMVYLQKENIIDESGMPKERFSAEFPKEGPSILRIQQVVRGDSAAYFCASSPADGYTEAFFGQGTRLTVV.